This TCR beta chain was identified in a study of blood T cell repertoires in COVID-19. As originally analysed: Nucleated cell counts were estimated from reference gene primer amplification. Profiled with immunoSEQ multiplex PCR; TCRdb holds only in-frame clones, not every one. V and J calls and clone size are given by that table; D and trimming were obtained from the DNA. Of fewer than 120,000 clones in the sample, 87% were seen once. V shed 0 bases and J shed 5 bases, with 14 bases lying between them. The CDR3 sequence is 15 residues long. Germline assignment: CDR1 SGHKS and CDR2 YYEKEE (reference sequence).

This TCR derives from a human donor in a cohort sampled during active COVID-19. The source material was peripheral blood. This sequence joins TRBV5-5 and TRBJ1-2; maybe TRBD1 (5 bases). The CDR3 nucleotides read TGTGCCAGCAGCTTGGAAGGGACGGGGGGATATGGCTACACCTTC. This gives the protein CASSLEGTGGYGYTF. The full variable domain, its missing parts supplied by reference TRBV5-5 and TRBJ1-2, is DAGVTQSPTHLIKTRGQQVTLRCSPISGHKSVSWYQQVLGQGPQFIFQYYEKEERGRGNFPDRFSARQFPNYSSELNVNALLLGDSALYLCASSLEGTGGYGYTFGSGTRLTVV.